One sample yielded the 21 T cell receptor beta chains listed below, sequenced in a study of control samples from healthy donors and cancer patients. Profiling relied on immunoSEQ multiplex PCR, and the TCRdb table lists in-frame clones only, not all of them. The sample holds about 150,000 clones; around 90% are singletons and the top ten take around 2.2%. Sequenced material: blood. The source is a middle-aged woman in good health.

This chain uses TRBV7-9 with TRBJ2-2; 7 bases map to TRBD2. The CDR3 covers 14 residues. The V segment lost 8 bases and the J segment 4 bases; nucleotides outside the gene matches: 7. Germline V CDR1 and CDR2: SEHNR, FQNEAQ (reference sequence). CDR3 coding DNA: TGTGCCAGCGCGGGAGCCCCAACCACCGGGGAGCTGTTTTTT. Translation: CASAGAPTTGELFF.

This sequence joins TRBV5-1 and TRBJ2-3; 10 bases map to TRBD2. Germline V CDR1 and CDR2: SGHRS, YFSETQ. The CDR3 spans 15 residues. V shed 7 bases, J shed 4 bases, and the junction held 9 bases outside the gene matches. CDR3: CASGSGTSAADTQYF. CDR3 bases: TGCGCCAGCGGCTCCGGGACTAGCGCTGCAGATACGCAGTATTTT.

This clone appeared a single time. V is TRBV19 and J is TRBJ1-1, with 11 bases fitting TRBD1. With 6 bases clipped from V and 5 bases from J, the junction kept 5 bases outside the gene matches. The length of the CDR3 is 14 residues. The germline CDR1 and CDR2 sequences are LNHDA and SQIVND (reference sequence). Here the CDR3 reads CASSGQGARTEAFF. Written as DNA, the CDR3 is TGTGCCAGTAGCGGACAGGGGGCGAGGACTGAAGCTTTCTTT.

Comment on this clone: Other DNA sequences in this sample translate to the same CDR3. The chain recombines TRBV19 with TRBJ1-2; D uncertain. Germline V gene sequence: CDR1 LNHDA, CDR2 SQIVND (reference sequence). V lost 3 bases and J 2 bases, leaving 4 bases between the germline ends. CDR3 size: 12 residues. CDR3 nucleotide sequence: TGTGCCAGTAGTATTCAGAACTATGGCTACACCTTC. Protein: CASSIQNYGYTF. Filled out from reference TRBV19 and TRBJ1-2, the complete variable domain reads DGGITQSPKYLFRKEGQNVTLSCEQNLNHDAMYWYRQDPGQGLRLIYYSQIVNDFQKGDIAEGYSVSREKKESFPLTVTSAQKNPTAFYLCASSIQNYGYTFGSGTRLTVV.

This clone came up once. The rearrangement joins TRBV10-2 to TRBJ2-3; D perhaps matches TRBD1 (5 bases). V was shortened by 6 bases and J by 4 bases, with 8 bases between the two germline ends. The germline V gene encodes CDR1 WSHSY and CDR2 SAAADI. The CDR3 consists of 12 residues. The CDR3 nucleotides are TGCGCCAGCAGCGAGACAGCAGATACGCAGTATTTT. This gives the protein CASSETADTQYF.

CDR3 nucleotide sequence: TGTGCCAGCACCCTGGGACAGAATAATTCACCCCTCCACTTT. It yields the protein CASTLGQNNSPLHF. V and J are TRBV5-4 and TRBJ1-6, with 7 bases matching TRBD1. Trimming removed 6 bases from V and 5 bases from J; junction bases left unmatched: 5. From germline, CDR1 is SGHNT and CDR2 YYREEE (reference sequence). This CDR3 has 14 residues.

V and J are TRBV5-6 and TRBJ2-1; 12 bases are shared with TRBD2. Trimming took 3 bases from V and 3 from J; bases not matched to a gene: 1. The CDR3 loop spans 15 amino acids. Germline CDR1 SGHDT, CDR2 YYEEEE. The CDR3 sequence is CASSSGLAGYNEQFF. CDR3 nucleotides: TGTGCCAGCAGCTCGGGACTAGCGGGCTACAATGAGCAGTTCTTC.

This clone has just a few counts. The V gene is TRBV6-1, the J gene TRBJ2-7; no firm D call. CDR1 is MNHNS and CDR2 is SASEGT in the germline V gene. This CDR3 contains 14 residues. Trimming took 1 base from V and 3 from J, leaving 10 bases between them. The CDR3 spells CASSEGPIHYEQYF. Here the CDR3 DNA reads TGTGCCAGCAGTGAAGGGCCCATTCACTACGAGCAGTACTTC.

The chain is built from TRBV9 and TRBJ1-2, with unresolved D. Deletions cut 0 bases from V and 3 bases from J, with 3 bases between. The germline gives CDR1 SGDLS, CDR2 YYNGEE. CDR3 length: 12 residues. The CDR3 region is CASSVADYGYTF. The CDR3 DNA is TGTGCCAGCAGCGTAGCGGACTATGGCTACACCTTC. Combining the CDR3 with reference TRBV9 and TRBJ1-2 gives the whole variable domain DSGVTQTPKHLITATGQRVTLRCSPRSGDLSVYWYQQSLDQGLQFLIQYYNGEERAKGNILERFSAQQFPDLHSELNLSSLELGDSALYFCASSVADYGYTFGSGTRLTVV.

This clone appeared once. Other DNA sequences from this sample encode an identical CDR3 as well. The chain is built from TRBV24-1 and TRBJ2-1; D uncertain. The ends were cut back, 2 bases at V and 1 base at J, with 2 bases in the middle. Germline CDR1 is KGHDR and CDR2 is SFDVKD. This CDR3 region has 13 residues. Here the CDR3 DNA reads TGTGCCACCAGTGATTCGTCCTACAATGAGCAGTTCTTC. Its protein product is CATSDSSYNEQFF.

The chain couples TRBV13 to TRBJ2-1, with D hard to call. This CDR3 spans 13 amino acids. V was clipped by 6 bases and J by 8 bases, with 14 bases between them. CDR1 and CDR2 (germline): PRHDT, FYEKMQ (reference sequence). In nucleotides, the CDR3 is TGTGCCAGCAGTCTTGGGTCTCTGGATGAGCAGTTCTTC. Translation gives CASSLGSLDEQFF.

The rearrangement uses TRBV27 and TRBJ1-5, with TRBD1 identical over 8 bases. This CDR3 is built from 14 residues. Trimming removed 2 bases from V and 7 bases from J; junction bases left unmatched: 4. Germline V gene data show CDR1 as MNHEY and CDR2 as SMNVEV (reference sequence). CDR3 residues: CASSLDRGTQPQHF. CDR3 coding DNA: TGTGCCAGCAGTTTAGACAGGGGCACCCAGCCCCAGCATTTT.

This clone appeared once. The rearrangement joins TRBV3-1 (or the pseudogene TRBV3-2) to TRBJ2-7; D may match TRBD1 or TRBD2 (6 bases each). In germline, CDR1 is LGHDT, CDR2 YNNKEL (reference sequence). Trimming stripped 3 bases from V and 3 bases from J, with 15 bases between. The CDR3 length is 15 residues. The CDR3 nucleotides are TGTGCCAGCAGCCAGGGAACCGGGGGCGTCTACGAGCAGTACTTC. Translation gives CASSQGTGGVYEQYF.

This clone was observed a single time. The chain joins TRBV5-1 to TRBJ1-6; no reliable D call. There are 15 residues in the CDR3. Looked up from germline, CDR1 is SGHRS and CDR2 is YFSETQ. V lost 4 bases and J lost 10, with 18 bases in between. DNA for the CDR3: TGCGCCAGCAGCAATCAACCCGGAGAGGGCTCACCCCTCCACTTT. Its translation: CASSNQPGEGSPLHF.

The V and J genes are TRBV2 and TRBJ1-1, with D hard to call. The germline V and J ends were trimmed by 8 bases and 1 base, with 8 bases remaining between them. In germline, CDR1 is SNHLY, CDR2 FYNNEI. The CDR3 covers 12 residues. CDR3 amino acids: CASRLGNTEAFF. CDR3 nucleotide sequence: TGTGCCAGCCGTTTGGGGAACACTGAAGCTTTCTTT.

CDR3 sequence (DNA): TGTGCCAGCAGCACCGGGGGGCTGGGTAGGACTGAAGCTTTCTTT. This sequence encodes CASSTGGLGRTEAFF. This rearrangement joins TRBV3-1 (or the pseudogene TRBV3-2) to TRBJ1-1, with D possibly matching TRBD1 (6 bases). The germline V gene encodes CDR1 LGHDT and CDR2 YNNKEL (reference sequence). The CDR3 runs 15 residues. The V gene lost 5 bases and the J gene lost 5 bases, with 18 bases spanning the gap.

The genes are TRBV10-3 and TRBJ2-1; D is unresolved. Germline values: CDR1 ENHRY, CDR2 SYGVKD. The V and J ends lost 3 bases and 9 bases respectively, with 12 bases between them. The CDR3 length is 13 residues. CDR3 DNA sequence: TGTGCCATCAGTGACCAGGTAATCGGTGAGCAGTTCTTC. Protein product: CAISDQVIGEQFF.

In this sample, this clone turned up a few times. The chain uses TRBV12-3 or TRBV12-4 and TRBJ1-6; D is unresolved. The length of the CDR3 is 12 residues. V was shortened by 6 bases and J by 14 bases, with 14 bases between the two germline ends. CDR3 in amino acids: CASSSNGVALHF. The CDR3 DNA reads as TGTGCCAGCAGCTCGAATGGGGTGGCCCTCCACTTT.

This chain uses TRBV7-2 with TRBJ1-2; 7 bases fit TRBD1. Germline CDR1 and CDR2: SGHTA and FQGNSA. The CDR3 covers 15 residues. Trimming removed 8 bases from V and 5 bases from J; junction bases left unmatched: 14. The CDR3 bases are TGTGCCAGCCCCCCCCCGACCGGGACAGTATATGGCTACACCTTC. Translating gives CASPPPTGTVYGYTF.

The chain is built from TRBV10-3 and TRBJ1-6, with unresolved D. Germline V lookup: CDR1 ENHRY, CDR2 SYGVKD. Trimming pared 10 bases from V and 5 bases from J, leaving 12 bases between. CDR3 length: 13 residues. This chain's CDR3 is CATNGPNNSPLHF. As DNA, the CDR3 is TGTGCCACCAATGGACCGAATAATTCACCCCTCCACTTT.

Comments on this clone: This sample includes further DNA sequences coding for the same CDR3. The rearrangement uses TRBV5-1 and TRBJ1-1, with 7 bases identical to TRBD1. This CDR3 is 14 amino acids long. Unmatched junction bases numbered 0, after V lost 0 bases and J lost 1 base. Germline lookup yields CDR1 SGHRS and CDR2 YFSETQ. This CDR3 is CASSLEGANTEAFF. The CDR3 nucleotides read TGCGCCAGCAGCTTGGAGGGGGCGAACACTGAAGCTTTCTTT.